Reported below is one T cell receptor beta chain. Its antigen is currently unknown. The template, approximately 500 ng total RNA, yielded TCR beta cDNA made with a constant-region primer. Each TCR beta library was derived from three nested multiplex PCR rounds that employed slightly modified ARM-PCR. TRBV1-TRBV30 forward primers paired with a C-beta reverse primer were used in the first two PCR rounds, which ran about 11 cycles each. Via MiXCR, TCRdb re-called the multiplex PCR reads, giving one row per CDR3 protein. The sample records 90,000 to 110,000 distinct CDR3 sequences, about four fifths being singletons. Germline V gene sequence: CDR1 SQVTM, CDR2 ANQGSEA. The CDR3 is 11 residues long. This record belongs to a study of tumor-infiltrating lymphocytes in primary liver carcinoma. Study-wide context: All patients, whether men or women, fell within 30 to 69 years of age.

Study conclusions and caveats: Only around 7-24% of top clones occurred in all five tumor regions.

Both RNA and DNA were isolated together from around 20-30 mg of bulk tissue that had not been sorted. Surgical resection was the treatment these patients received for primary liver carcinoma. The sequence was collected from a man aged 40-49 years with primary liver carcinoma and hepatitis B virus infection. The sequencing input was liver tumor tissue from sampling region 3. Subset indicated: tumor region T3, left-lateral pole. The chain carries TRBV29-1 and TRBJ1-2, with a tentative D call TRBD1 (5 bases). This chain's CDR3 is CNFRDLYGYTF. CDR3 bases: TGCAACTTCCGGGACCTGTATGGCTACACCTTC.